This T cell receptor (beta chain) was observed in a study of shared clonotypes between healthy human individuals. At the level of the study: CD4 naive and CD4 memory each took three plates per donor, while CD8 naive took two and CD8 memory one.

Measured with immunoSEQ multiplex PCR; TCRdb has only the in-frame clones, and not every one. The repertoire holds millions of clones, with 85% to 95% as singletons. Material: naive CD4+ T cells sorted from blood. The subset: CD45RA+ positively selected. This TCR was recovered from a young man in good health.

CDR3 DNA sequence: TGTGCCAGCAGTTACAGCGCTAGCGGGAGTAGAAATGAGCAGTTCTTC. This encodes CASSYSASGSRNEQFF. The chain combines TRBV6-5 with TRBJ2-1; TRBD2 aligns across 10 bases. Germline loops: CDR1 MNHEY, CDR2 SVGAGI. The CDR3 has 16 residues. The ends lost 2 bases at V and 7 bases at J; junction bases unmatched: 8.